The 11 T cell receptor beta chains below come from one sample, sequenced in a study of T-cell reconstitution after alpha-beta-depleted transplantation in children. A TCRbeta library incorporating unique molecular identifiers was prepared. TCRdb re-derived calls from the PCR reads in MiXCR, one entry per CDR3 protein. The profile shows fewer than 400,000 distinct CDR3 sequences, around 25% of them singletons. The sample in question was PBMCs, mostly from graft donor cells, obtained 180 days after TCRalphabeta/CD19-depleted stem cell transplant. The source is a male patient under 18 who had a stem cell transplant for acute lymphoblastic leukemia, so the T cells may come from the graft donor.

The CDR3 spells CASSQGVRTSTGELFF. CDR3 DNA: TGTGCCAGCAGCCAGGGTGTAAGGACGAGCACCGGGGAGCTGTTTTTT. The chain recombines TRBV14 with TRBJ2-2; no firm D call. V lost 3 bases, J lost 4 bases, and 15 bases lay in between. The germline gives CDR1 SGHDN, CDR2 FVKESK. CDR3 length equals 16 residues.

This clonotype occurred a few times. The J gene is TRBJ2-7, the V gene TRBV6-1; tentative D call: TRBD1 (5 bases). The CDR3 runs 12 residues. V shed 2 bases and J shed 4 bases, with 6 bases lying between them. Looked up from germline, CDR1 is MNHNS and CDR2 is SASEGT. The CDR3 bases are TGTGCCAGCAGTGAAAGGGGTTACGAGCAGTACTTC. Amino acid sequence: CASSERGYEQYF.

This chain's CDR3 is CASSTGPTGFSVDYTF. CDR3 nucleotides: TGTGCCAGCAGTACCGGACCCACAGGGTTTAGTGTTGACTACACCTTC. The chain combines TRBV12-3 or TRBV12-4 with TRBJ1-2, with D tentatively TRBD1 (6 bases). Trimming removed 5 bases from V and 10 bases from J, with 26 bases in between. The CDR3 is made up of 16 amino acids.

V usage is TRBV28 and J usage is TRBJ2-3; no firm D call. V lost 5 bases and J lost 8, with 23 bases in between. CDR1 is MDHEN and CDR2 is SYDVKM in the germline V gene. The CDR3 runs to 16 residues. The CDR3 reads CASSPLLTGLWGTQYF. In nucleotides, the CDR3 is TGTGCCAGCAGTCCCCTCCTAACGGGCCTATGGGGTACGCAGTATTTT.

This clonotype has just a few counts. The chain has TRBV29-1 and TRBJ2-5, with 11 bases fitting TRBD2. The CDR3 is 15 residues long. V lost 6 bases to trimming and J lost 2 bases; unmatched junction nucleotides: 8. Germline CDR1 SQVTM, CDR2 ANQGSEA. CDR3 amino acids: CSVTTTSGTQETQYF. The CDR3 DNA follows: TGCAGCGTGACCACGACTAGCGGGACTCAAGAGACCCAGTACTTC.

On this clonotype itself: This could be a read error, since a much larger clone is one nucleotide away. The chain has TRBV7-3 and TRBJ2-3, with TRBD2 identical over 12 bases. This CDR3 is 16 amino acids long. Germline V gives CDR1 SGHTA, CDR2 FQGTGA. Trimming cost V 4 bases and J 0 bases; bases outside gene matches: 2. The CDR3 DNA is TGTGCCAGCAGCTCCGGGACTAGCGGGAGCACAGATACGCAGTATTTT. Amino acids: CASSSGTSGSTDTQYF.

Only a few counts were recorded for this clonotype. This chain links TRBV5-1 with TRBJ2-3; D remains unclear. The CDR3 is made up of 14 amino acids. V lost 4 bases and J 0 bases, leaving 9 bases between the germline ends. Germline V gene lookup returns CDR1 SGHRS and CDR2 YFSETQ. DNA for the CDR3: TGCGCCAGCAGCGAAGGCTCTAGCACAGATACGCAGTATTTT. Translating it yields CASSEGSSTDTQYF.

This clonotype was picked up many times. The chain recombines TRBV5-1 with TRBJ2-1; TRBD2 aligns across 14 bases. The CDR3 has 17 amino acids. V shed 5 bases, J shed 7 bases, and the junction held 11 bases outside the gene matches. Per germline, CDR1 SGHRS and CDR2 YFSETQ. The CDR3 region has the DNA TGCGCCAGCAGTCAAAGGGGACTAGCGGGAGAATCGAATGAGCAGTTCTTC. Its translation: CASSQRGLAGESNEQFF.

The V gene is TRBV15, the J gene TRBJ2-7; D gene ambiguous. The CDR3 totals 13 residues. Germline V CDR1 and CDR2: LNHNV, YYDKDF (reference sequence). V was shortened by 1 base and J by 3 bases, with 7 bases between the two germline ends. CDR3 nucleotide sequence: TGTGCCACCAGCAGAGCAATATTCTACGAGCAGTACTTC. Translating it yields CATSRAIFYEQYF.

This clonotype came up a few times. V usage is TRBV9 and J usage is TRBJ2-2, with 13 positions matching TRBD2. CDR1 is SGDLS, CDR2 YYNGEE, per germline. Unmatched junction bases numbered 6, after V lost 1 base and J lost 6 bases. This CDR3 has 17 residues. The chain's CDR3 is CASSVYLGLAGPGELFF. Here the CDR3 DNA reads TGTGCCAGCAGCGTATACCTGGGACTAGCGGGACCCGGGGAGCTGTTTTTT.

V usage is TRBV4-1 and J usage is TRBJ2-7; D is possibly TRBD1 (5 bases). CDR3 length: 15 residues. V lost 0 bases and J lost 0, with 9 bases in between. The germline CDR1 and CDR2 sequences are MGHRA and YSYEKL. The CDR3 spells CASSQDVQGSYEQYF. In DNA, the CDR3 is TGCGCCAGCAGCCAAGATGTCCAGGGCTCCTACGAGCAGTACTTC.